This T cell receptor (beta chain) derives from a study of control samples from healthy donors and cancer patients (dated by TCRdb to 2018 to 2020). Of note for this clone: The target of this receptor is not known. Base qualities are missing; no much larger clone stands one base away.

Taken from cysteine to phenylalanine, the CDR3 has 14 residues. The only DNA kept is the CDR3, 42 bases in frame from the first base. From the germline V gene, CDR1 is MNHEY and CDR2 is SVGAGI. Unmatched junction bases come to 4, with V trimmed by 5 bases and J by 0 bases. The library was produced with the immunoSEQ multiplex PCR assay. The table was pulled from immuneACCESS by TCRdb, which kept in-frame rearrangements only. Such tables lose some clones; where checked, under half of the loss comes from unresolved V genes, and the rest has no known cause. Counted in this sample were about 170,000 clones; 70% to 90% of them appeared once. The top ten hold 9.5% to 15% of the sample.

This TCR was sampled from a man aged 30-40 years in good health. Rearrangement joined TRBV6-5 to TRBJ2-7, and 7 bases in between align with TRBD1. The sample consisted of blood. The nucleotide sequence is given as TGTGCCAGCAGTAAGACAGGGCCCTCCTACGAGCAGTACTTC. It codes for CASSKTGPSYEQYF.